One sample yielded the 2 T cell receptor beta chains listed below, sequenced in a study of blood T cells in healthy people across ages. A second roughly 6 to 12 cycle PCR used barcoded and J-beta primers. TCRdb ran MiXCR on the 5' RACE reads and lists one entry per CDR3 protein. Seen here are under 2 million distinct CDR3 sequences, about 32% observed once, and the top ten hold over 9%. What was sequenced was blood. The receptors shown here come from a woman aged 30 to 39 in good health.

This clonotype was seen a handful of times. Compared with germline, one end of the junction differs, possibly owing to a read error. J is TRBJ1-2 and V is TRBV7-9; D possibly corresponds to TRBD1 (6 bases). The CDR3 length is 13 residues. Germline assignment: CDR1 SEHNR and CDR2 FQNEAQ (reference sequence). The CDR3 nucleotides are TGTGCCAGCAGCCTACGGACAGACTATGGCTGCACCTTC. This translates into CASSLRTDYGCTF.

This clonotype was seen more than once but under ten times. The rearrangement links TRBV5-5 to TRBJ1-2; maybe TRBD1 (6 bases). CDR1 and CDR2 from the germline V gene are SGHKS and YYEKEE (reference sequence). The CDR3 has 15 amino acids. V lost 2 bases and J lost 3, with 14 bases in between. The CDR3, as DNA: TGTGCCAGCAGCTTTACTGGACAGACCTACTATGGCTACACCTTC. This translates into CASSFTGQTYYGYTF.